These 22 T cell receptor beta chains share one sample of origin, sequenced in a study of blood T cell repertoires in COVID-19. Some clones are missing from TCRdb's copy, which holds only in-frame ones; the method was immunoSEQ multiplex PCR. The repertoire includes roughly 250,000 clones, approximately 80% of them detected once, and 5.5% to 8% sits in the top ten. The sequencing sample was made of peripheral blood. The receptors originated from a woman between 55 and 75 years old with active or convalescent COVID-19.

As DNA, the CDR3 is TGTGCCACCAGAATGATTACAGATGGCACTGAAGCTTTCTTT. Translated: CATRMITDGTEAFF. The chain joins TRBV15 to TRBJ1-1; D call uncertain. This CDR3 comprises 14 residues. V shed 6 bases and J shed 4 bases, with 15 bases lying between them. Germline V gene sequence: CDR1 LNHNV, CDR2 YYDKDF (reference sequence).

CDR3 nucleotides: TGTGCCAGCAGCCAAGAAGCCAGGGACAGCTACTATGGCTACACCTTC. It codes for CASSQEARDSYYGYTF. The chain links TRBV4-2 to TRBJ1-2; TRBD1 aligns across 7 bases. The CDR3 runs 16 residues. Germline values: CDR1 LGHNA, CDR2 YNFKEQ. Germline trimming cut 0 bases from V and 3 bases from J; bases unmatched to any gene: 7.

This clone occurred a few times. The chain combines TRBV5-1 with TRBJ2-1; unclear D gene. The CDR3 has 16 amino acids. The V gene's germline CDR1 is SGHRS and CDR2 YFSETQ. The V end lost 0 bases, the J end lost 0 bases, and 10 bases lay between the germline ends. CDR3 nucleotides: TGCGCCAGCAGCTTGGAGCAGAGGAGCTCCTACAATGAGCAGTTCTTC. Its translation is CASSLEQRSSYNEQFF.

CDR3 nucleotide sequence: TGTGCCAGCAGTTCACAGGGGGCCATGAACACTGAAGCTTTCTTT. It codes for CASSSQGAMNTEAFF. The genes are TRBV7-2 and TRBJ1-1; TRBD1 agrees at 9 bases. J lost 0 bases, V lost 6 bases, and 5 bases had no gene match. Germline CDR1 and CDR2: SGHTA and FQGNSA. This CDR3 region has 15 residues.

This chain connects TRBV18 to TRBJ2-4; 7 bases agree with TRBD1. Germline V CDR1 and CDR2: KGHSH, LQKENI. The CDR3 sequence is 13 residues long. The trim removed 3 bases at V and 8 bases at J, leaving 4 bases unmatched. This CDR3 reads CASSPGTADIQYF. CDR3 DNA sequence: TGTGCCAGCTCACCGGGGACAGCGGACATTCAGTACTTC.

The CDR3 reads CASSYGGNYEQYV. In DNA form, the CDR3 reads TGTGCCAGCAGTTACGGGGGCAACTACGAGCAGTACGTC. J is TRBJ2-7 and V is TRBV6-6; possibly TRBD1 for D (6 bases). The CDR3 covers 13 residues. Trimming pared 2 bases from V and 3 bases from J, leaving 8 bases between. CDR1 is MNHNY, CDR2 SVGAGI, per germline (reference sequence).

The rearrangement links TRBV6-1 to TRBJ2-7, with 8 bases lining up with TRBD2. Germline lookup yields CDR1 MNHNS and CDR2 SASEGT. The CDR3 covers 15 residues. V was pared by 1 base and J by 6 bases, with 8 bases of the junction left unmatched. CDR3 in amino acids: CASSEGGGLWIEQYF. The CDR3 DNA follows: TGTGCCAGCAGTGAAGGCGGGGGGTTATGGATCGAGCAGTACTTC.

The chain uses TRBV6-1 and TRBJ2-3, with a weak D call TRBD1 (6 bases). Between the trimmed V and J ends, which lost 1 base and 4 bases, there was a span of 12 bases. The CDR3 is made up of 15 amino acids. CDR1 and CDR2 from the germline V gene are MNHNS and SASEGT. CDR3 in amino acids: CASSEVTGRSDTQYF. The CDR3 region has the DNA TGTGCCAGCAGTGAAGTCACAGGGCGGTCAGATACGCAGTATTTT.

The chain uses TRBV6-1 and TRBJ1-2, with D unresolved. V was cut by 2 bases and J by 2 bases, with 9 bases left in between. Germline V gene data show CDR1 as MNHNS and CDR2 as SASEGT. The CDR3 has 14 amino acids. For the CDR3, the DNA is TGTGCCAGCAGTGAATCGAGGAACAACTATGGCTACACCTTC. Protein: CASSESRNNYGYTF.

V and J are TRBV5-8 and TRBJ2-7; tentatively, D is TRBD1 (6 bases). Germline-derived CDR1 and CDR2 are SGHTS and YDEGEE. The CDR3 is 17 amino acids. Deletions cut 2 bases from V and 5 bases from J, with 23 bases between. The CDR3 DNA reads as TGTGCCAGCAGCTTATACCCCTTGGGACATCGAACGGACGAGCAGTACTTC. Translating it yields CASSLYPLGHRTDEQYF.

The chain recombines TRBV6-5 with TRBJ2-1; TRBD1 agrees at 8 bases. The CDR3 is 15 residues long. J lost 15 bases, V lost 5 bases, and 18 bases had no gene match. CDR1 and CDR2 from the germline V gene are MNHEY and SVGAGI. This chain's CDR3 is CASSILPGQASGWFF. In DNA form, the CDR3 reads TGTGCCAGCAGTATACTTCCGGGACAGGCCTCGGGGTGGTTCTTC.

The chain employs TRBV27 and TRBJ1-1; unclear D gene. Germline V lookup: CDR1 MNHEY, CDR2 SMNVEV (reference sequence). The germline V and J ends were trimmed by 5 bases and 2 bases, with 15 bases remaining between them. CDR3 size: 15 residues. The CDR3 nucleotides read TGTGCCAGCAGTCCGCATGGACTTCCAAACACTGAAGCTTTCTTT. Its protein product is CASSPHGLPNTEAFF.

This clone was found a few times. Here the CDR3 DNA reads TGCAGTGTTCGGACAGGGCGAGGCTACACCTTC. Protein: CSVRTGRGYTF. The rearrangement links TRBV20-1 to TRBJ1-2; 8 nucleotides line up with TRBD1. This CDR3 comprises 11 residues. The germline CDR1 and CDR2 sequences are DFQATT and SNEGSKA (reference sequence). After removal of 7 bases from V and 8 bases from J, the junction contained 6 bases not matched to a gene.

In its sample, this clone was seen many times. CDR3 in DNA: TGTGCCAGCAGCTTGGGACGGGATGAGCAGTTCTTC. This sequence encodes CASSLGRDEQFF. The chain employs TRBV5-5 and TRBJ2-1; D uncertain. V was pared by 0 bases and J by 8 bases, with 6 bases between. Germline V gene lookup returns CDR1 SGHKS and CDR2 YYEKEE (reference sequence). This CDR3 is built from 12 residues.

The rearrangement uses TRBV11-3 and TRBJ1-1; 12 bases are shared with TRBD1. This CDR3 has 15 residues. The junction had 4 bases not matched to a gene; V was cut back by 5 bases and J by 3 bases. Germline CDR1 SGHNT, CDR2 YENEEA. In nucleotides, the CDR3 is TGTGCCAGCAGCCCTCGGGACAGGGGGCACACTGAAGCTTTCTTT. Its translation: CASSPRDRGHTEAFF. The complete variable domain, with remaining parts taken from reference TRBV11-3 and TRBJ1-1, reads EAGVVQSPRYKIIEKKQPVAFWCNPISGHNTLYWYLQNLGQGPELLIRYENEEAVDDSQLPKDRFSAERLKGVDSTLKIQPAELGDSAVYLCASSPRDRGHTEAFFGQGTRLTVV.

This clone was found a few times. In DNA form, the CDR3 reads TGTGCCAGCCCCTCCGGGGCGGGAGGGATCACAGATACGCAGTATTTT. It specifies CASPSGAGGITDTQYF. The V gene is TRBV5-4, the J gene TRBJ2-3; 9 bases match TRBD2. The junction had 11 bases not matched to a gene; V was cut back by 7 bases and J by 2 bases. This CDR3 comprises 16 residues. Germline V gene lookup returns CDR1 SGHNT and CDR2 YYREEE (reference sequence).

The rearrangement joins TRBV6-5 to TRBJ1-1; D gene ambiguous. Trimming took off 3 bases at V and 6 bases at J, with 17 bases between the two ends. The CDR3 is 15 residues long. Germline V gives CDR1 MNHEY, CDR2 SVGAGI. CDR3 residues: CASSYPGSQKAEAFF. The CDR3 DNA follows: TGTGCCAGCAGTTATCCCGGGAGCCAGAAGGCTGAAGCTTTCTTT.

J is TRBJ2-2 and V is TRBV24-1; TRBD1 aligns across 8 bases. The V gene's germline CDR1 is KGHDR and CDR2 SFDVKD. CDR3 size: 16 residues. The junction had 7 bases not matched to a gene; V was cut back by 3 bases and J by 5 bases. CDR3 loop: CATSDGRQGRTGELFF. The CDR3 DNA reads TGTGCCACCAGTGATGGACGACAGGGGCGAACCGGGGAGCTGTTTTTT.

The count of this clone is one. This CDR3 is CATSNRPGQGPKLFF. The CDR3 nucleotides read TGTGCCACCAGCAACCGACCGGGACAGGGTCCAAAACTGTTTTTT. The chain uses TRBV15 and TRBJ1-4; 9 bases match TRBD1. The germline V gene encodes CDR1 LNHNV and CDR2 YYDKDF (reference sequence). V lost 4 bases to trimming and J lost 10 bases; unmatched junction nucleotides: 10. The CDR3 is made up of 15 amino acids.

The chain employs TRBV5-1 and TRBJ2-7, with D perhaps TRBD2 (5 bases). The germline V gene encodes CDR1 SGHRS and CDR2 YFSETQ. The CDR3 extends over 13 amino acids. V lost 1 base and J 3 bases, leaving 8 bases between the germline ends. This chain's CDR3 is CASSLTGDYEQYV. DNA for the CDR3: TGCGCCAGCAGCTTGACCGGGGACTACGAGCAGTACGTC.

The CDR3 region is CASSEQGGGTQYF. The DNA for the CDR3 is TGTGCCAGCAGTGAACAGGGGGGTGGGACCCAGTACTTC. The V call is TRBV6-1, the J call TRBJ2-5; maybe TRBD1 (7 bases). The CDR3 is 13 residues long. The ends were cut back, 2 bases at V and 7 bases at J, with 11 bases in the middle. CDR1 MNHNS and CDR2 SASEGT come from the germline V gene.

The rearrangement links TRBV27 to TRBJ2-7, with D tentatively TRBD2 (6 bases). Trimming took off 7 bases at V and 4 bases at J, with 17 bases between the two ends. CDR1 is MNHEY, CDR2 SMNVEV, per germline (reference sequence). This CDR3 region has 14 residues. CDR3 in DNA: TGTGCCAGCAACCCCGGAGGGGCGGGATACGAGCAGTACTTC. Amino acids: CASNPGGAGYEQYF.